These T cell receptor beta chains were read from a single sample in a study of T cells in Graves' hyperthyroidism and ophthalmopathy. MiXCR, applied by TCRdb to the multiplex PCR reads, yields one record per CDR3 protein. Here the sample spans some 800,000 distinct CDR3 sequences, around 39% being singletons. The source material was blood. The receptor source for this set is a man aged 18 to 29 with Graves' hyperthyroidism. CDR3s include the opening cysteine and the closing phenylalanine or tryptophan. D genes are given only for firm matches. The size field is filled for only some rows; it gives once, few, many or a size class.

j_gene	v_gene	abundance	d_gene	CDR3nt	CDR3aa
TRBJ2-5	TRBV6-1	.	TRBD2	TGTGCCAGCAACCTCCCGGGACTAGCGACCCAGTACTTC	CASNLPGLATQYF
TRBJ1-5	TRBV19	many	.	TGTGCCAGTATAGGGCTGGTCAATCAGCCCCAGCATTTT	CASIGLVNQPQHF
TRBJ1-5	TRBV2	.	.	TGCGCCAGCAGCCTCCTACAGGGAGGCCAGCCCCAGCATTTT	CASSLLQGGQPQHF
TRBJ1-1	TRBV7-6	many	.	TGTGCCAGCAGCAGCAACTGGAGGAGTGAAGCTTTCTTT	CASSSNWRSEAFF
TRBJ1-2	TRBV7-9	many	.	TGTGCCAGCAGCTCGACAGAGGGTGGCTACACCTTC	CASSSTEGGYTF
TRBJ1-6	TRBV10-2	many	.	TGCGCCAGCAGTGAAGGGCGGACCAATTCACCCCTCCACTTT	CASSEGRTNSPLHF
TRBJ1-2	TRBV19	many	TRBD1	TGTGCCTGTGGTAACAGGGGGTATGGCTACACCTTC	CACGNRGYGYTF
TRBJ1-1	TRBV7-2	.	.	TGTGCCAGCAGCCATCTGGAATGGAACACTGAAGCTTTCTTT	CASSHLEWNTEAFF
TRBJ1-5	TRBV9	.	.	TGTGCCAGCAGCGCAAGGGGGACTAGCAATCAGCCCCAGCATTTT	CASSARGTSNQPQHF
TRBJ1-5	TRBV25-1	.	.	TGTGCCAGCAGTTACGTAAAGACGGAGGGCCATAGCAATCAGCCCCAGCATTTT	CASSYVKTEGHSNQPQHF
TRBJ2-7	TRBV7-9	.	TRBD2	TGTGCCAGCTCCCCAACGGAACTAGCGGGGACCTACGAGCAGTACTTC	CASSPTELAGTYEQYF
TRBJ2-7	TRBV19	.	.	TGTGCCAGTAGTATAGAGTGGAGGATCGAGCAGTACTTC	CASSIEWRIEQYF
TRBJ1-2	TRBV13	.	.	TGTGCCAGCAGCCCACCCAGGGACTGGACAGATATCGACTATGGCTACACCTTC	CASSPPRDWTDIDYGYTF
TRBJ2-2	TRBV4-1	.	.	TGCGCCAGCAGCCCCGTAGCTTCAAACACCGGGGAGCTGTTTTTT	CASSPVASNTGELFF
TRBJ1-1	TRBV25-1	.	.	TGTGCCAGCAGTGCAGACAAGTTAAGGCGAGCTTTCTTT	CASSADKLRRAFF
TRBJ1-4	TRBV5-1	.	.	TGCGCCAGCAGCTTGCCCGGACTCGAGGGGGAAAAACTGTTTTTT	CASSLPGLEGEKLFF
TRBJ1-5	TRBV19	many	.	TGTGCCAGTAGTATAGAGGGGCTCGGACAGCCCCAGCATTTT	CASSIEGLGQPQHF
TRBJ2-7	TRBV25-1	.	.	TGTGCCAGCAGTGCTGCGACAGGTCGAGGGTACGAGCAGTACTTC	CASSAATGRGYEQYF
TRBJ2-5	TRBV6-1	.	.	TGTGCCCCCACCGAGGAGGGAGAGACCCAGTACTTC	CAPTEEGETQYF
TRBJ1-5	TRBV20-1	many	.	TGCAGTGCCCTGGTGGGGGGGCAGCCCCAGCATTTT	CSALVGGQPQHF
TRBJ2-2	TRBV7-2	.	TRBD2	TGTGCCAGCAGCCTACTAGCGGGAGTTGGTAATCCTGCCGGGGAGCTGTTTTTT	CASSLLAGVGNPAGELFF
TRBJ1-1	TRBV29-1	.	.	TGCAGCAGCTTAGGGCCGTTGAACACTGAAGCTTTCTTT	CSSLGPLNTEAFF
TRBJ2-7	TRBV7-8	.	TRBD2	TGTGCCAGCAGCTCACCGGGACTACAAGGCGGGGGGTACGAGCAGTACTTC	CASSSPGLQGGGYEQYF
TRBJ2-7	TRBV9	many	.	TGTGCCAGCAGCGTCGGGCGGGGCAACTACGAGCAGTACTTC	CASSVGRGNYEQYF
TRBJ2-6	TRBV6-5	many	TRBD1	TGTGCCAGCAGTTCATACAGGGGGTTCGGGGCCAACGTCCTGACTTTC	CASSSYRGFGANVLTF
TRBJ2-5	TRBV7-9	few	.	TGTGCCAGCAGCCTCCTCGGGGCCGGAAAAGAGACCCAGTACTTC	CASSLLGAGKETQYF
TRBJ2-3	TRBV15	.	TRBD2	TGTGCCACCAGCAGAGTGCGGGGGAGGGCCGGGGCAGATACGCAGTATTTT	CATSRVRGRAGADTQYF
TRBJ1-1	TRBV4-1	.	.	TGTGCCAGCAGCCAAGAGCCAGTTGAAGCTTTCTTT	CASSQEPVEAFF
TRBJ2-7	TRBV20-1	many	.	TGCAGTGCTAGAGGGACATCGTACGAGCAGTACTTC	CSARGTSYEQYF
TRBJ1-4	TRBV29-1	few	.	TGCAGCGTTGAGTCAGGGGCTTCTGAAAAACTGTTTTTT	CSVESGASEKLFF
TRBJ1-1	TRBV20-1	.	TRBD1	TGCAGTGCTACCGAGGACAGGGGTCGGAACACTGAAGCTTTCTTT	CSATEDRGRNTEAFF
TRBJ1-1	TRBV6-2/TRBV6-3	.	.	TGTGCCCTACGCTCGGGACAGAACACTGAAGCTTTCTTT	CALRSGQNTEAFF
TRBJ1-1	TRBV10-3	many	.	TGTGCCATCAGTGAGTCACAGAACACTGAAGCTTTCTTT	CAISESQNTEAFF
TRBJ2-5	TRBV7-9	many	.	TGTGCCAGCAGCGATCCGGGACGCCAAGAGACCCAGTACTTC	CASSDPGRQETQYF
TRBJ2-2	TRBV20-1	few	.	TGCAGTGCTAGAGATACGAGAGCGAACACCGGGGAGCTGTTTTTT	CSARDTRANTGELFF
TRBJ2-7	TRBV2	.	TRBD1	TGTGCCAGCAGAGATACAGGGGCGTACGAGCAGTACTTC	CASRDTGAYEQYF
TRBJ2-7	TRBV19	.	.	TGTGCCAGTAGTGCCGTGGACCGTGGGGAGCAGTACTTC	CASSAVDRGEQYF